Presented here are 24 T cell receptor beta chains from one specimen sequenced in a study of T-cell reconstitution after alpha-beta-depleted transplantation in children (dated by TCRdb to about 2016). The library was built by means of PCR. Sequencing took place on an Illumina HiSeq 2500. TCR libraries were prepared with molecular barcoding, using unique molecular identifiers to normalize TCRbeta repertoire quantification. The public reads were run again by TCRdb, first through fastp at Q25 and then through MiXCR, and only productive beta chains were kept. Under each unique CDR3 protein, matching rows form one entry showing the most common genes and DNA. A total of roughly 220,000 distinct CDR3 sequences appear in this sample, approximately 12% of them only once. The ten largest clones add up to approximately 2.9% of the sample. The input for sequencing was PBMCs from the stem cell graft donor, taken from the stem cell graft. The receptors were gathered from a human donor who donated a stem cell graft to a child with acute lymphoblastic leukemia.

This clonotype was detected ten times or more. This chain connects TRBV4-2 to TRBJ1-2; D remains ambiguous. Germline values: CDR1 LGHNA, CDR2 YNFKEQ. V was clipped by 0 bases and J by 8 bases, with 10 bases between them. The CDR3 has 13 residues. The CDR3: CASSQESKRGYTF. In DNA form, the CDR3 reads TGTGCCAGCAGCCAAGAATCCAAACGCGGCTACACCTTC.

This clonotype was found many times. This chain connects TRBV27 to TRBJ2-7; 10 bases agree with TRBD1. The junction had 12 bases not matched to a gene; V was cut back by 6 bases and J by 7 bases. CDR1 MNHEY and CDR2 SMNVEV come from the germline V gene (reference sequence). The CDR3 extends over 15 amino acids. The CDR3 region has the DNA TGTGCCAGCAGAACCGGGACAGGGGACACGAGGGAGCAGTACTTC. As protein: CASRTGTGDTREQYF.

This CDR3 is CASSAGGDSNEQYF. The DNA of the CDR3 is TGTGCCAGCAGCGCCGGGGGCGACAGCAACGAGCAGTACTTC. The chain carries TRBV7-2 and TRBJ2-7, with D perhaps assigned TRBD1 or TRBD2 (6 bases each). The V end lost 5 bases, the J end lost 5 bases, and 16 bases lay between the germline ends. There are 14 residues in the CDR3. Per germline, CDR1 SGHTA and CDR2 FQGNSA.

This clonotype was counted many times. The chain is built from TRBV24-1 and TRBJ2-5; 10 bases line up with TRBD1. Germline V gene data show CDR1 as KGHDR and CDR2 as SFDVKD. V lost 4 bases to trimming and J lost 4 bases; unmatched junction nucleotides: 11. The CDR3 covers 17 residues. The CDR3 here is CATSDPAGTGEGETQYF. In DNA form, the CDR3 reads TGTGCCACCAGTGACCCCGCCGGGACAGGGGAAGGAGAGACCCAGTACTTC.

This clonotype was seen ten or more times. The V gene is TRBV11-2, the J gene TRBJ2-1, with TRBD2 matching 7 bases. The germline V gene encodes CDR1 SGHAT and CDR2 FQNNGV. V was clipped by 0 bases and J by 3 bases; unmatched bases: 8. CDR3 length: 17 amino acids. The DNA of the CDR3 is TGTGCCAGCAGCTTAGAGCATAGCGGGTTCAACTACAATGAGCAGTTCTTC. Translated: CASSLEHSGFNYNEQFF.

V and J are TRBV7-2 and TRBJ1-2; 7 bases are shared with TRBD1. The J segment lost 7 bases and the V segment lost 3 bases, leaving 11 bases of the junction unmatched. This CDR3 has 15 residues. Per germline, CDR1 SGHTA and CDR2 FQGNSA. The CDR3 reads CASSFRTGDAGGYTF. For the CDR3, the DNA is TGTGCCAGCAGCTTTAGAACAGGGGACGCAGGTGGCTACACCTTC.

This clonotype was seen repeatedly, ten times or more. The chain employs TRBV5-1 and TRBJ2-1; 7 bases fit TRBD1. Germline-derived CDR1 and CDR2 are SGHRS and YFSETQ. This CDR3 has 14 residues. Losses at the gene ends were 3 bases for V and 7 bases for J; bases not matched to a gene: 7. The CDR3 bases are TGCGCCAGCAGCTCGACAGGGTTGGGAAATGAGCAGTTCTTC. This encodes CASSSTGLGNEQFF.

This clonotype occurred many times. The V gene is TRBV4-2, the J gene TRBJ2-1, with D hard to call. The germline V gene has CDR1 LGHNA and CDR2 YNFKEQ. This CDR3 comprises 16 residues. Trimming shortened V by 1 base and J by 0 bases, and 10 bases separated the two germline ends. The CDR3 protein is CASSQGQLSSYNEQFF. CDR3 DNA: TGTGCCAGCAGCCAAGGCCAGCTTAGCTCCTACAATGAGCAGTTCTTC.

This clonotype showed up many times. The chain couples TRBV5-1 to TRBJ1-5; D perhaps matches TRBD1 (6 bases). V was cut by 2 bases and J by 0 bases, with 9 bases left in between. Looked up from germline, CDR1 is SGHRS and CDR2 is YFSETQ. The CDR3 has 15 residues. The CDR3 bases are TGCGCCAGCAGCTTAGGGACAACTAGCAATCAGCCCCAGCATTTT. It is translated as CASSLGTTSNQPQHF.

This clonotype showed up many times. This chain connects TRBV20-1 to TRBJ2-2; D not certain. The CDR3 contains 16 residues. The germline CDR1 and CDR2 sequences are DFQATT and SNEGSKA (reference sequence). Deletions cut 3 bases from V and 3 bases from J, with 17 bases between. The chain's CDR3 is CSARNPRAQDTGELFF. The CDR3, as DNA: TGCAGTGCTAGGAACCCACGAGCTCAGGACACCGGGGAGCTGTTTTTT.

This clonotype was counted many times. V usage is TRBV15 and J usage is TRBJ2-1; maybe TRBD2 (5 bases). The germline CDR1 and CDR2 sequences are LNHNV and YYDKDF (reference sequence). The length of the CDR3 is 15 residues. V was trimmed by 0 bases and J by 10 bases, leaving 16 bases between them. The CDR3 sequence is CATSREGVASGEQFF. Here the CDR3 DNA reads TGTGCCACCAGCAGAGAAGGAGTAGCCTCGGGAGAGCAGTTCTTC.

This clonotype occurred many times. The chain joins TRBV14 to TRBJ1-6, with 8 bases that match TRBD1. This CDR3 has 15 residues. Trimming took 2 bases from V and 10 from J; bases not matched to a gene: 7. CDR1 SGHDN and CDR2 FVKESK come from the germline V gene. CDR3 amino acids: CASSQTTGGWSPLHF. In DNA, the CDR3 is TGTGCCAGCAGCCAAACTACAGGGGGTTGGTCACCCCTCCACTTT.

This clonotype was recorded at least ten times. This chain links TRBV28 with TRBJ2-3, with TRBD2 as a possible D gene (6 bases). The ends were cut back, 5 bases at V and 1 base at J, with 16 bases in the middle. The CDR3 covers 16 residues. Per germline, CDR1 MDHEN and CDR2 SYDVKM. DNA for the CDR3: TGTGCCAGCAGTGTCGCGGGGATTAGGGGCACAGATACGCAGTATTTT. Translation: CASSVAGIRGTDTQYF.

This clonotype occurred many times. The V call is TRBV6-5, the J call TRBJ2-6, with a weak D call TRBD2 (6 bases). Germline CDR1 MNHEY, CDR2 SVGAGI. The CDR3 is made up of 17 amino acids. The V end lost 5 bases, the J end lost 0 bases, and 14 bases lay between the germline ends. The CDR3 loop is CASSHGRPSSGANVLTF. The DNA of the CDR3 is TGTGCCAGCAGTCACGGGAGACCTTCCTCTGGGGCCAACGTCCTGACTTTC.

This clonotype was recorded at least ten times. This chain connects TRBV7-9 to TRBJ2-7; 10 positions match TRBD2. Germline lookup yields CDR1 SEHNR and CDR2 FQNEAQ (reference sequence). Losses at the gene ends were 3 bases for V and 10 bases for J; bases not matched to a gene: 15. This CDR3 region has 16 residues. The CDR3 bases are TGTGCCAGCAGCTTTTGGGGACCGGGACTAGCGAGAATTCAGTACTTC. It codes for CASSFWGPGLARIQYF.

This clonotype was counted at least ten times. This chain uses TRBV7-3 with TRBJ2-3; TRBD2 matches 12 bases. The CDR3 totals 17 residues. The V segment lost 5 bases and the J segment 0 bases; nucleotides outside the gene matches: 6. Germline V gives CDR1 SGHTA, CDR2 FQGTGA. The CDR3 bases are TGTGCCAGCAGCAAGACTAGCGGGAGAGCTAGCACAGATACGCAGTATTTT. Translated, it gives CASSKTSGRASTDTQYF.

The rearrangement uses TRBV13 and TRBJ1-1; no clear D gene. This CDR3 spans 13 amino acids. The ends were cut back, 5 bases at V and 3 bases at J, with 10 bases in the middle. The germline gives CDR1 PRHDT, CDR2 FYEKMQ (reference sequence). CDR3 sequence: CASSLIPDTEAFF. The CDR3 nucleotides read TGTGCCAGCAGCCTCATACCGGACACTGAAGCTTTCTTT.

This clonotype came up many times. CDR3 region: CSASRTGLTDTQYF. Written as DNA, the CDR3 is TGCAGTGCTTCCCGGACAGGTTTAACAGATACGCAGTATTTT. V is TRBV20-1 and J is TRBJ2-3; TRBD1 agrees at 7 bases. Germline trimming cut 5 bases from V and 3 bases from J; bases unmatched to any gene: 8. CDR1 and CDR2 from the germline V gene are DFQATT and SNEGSKA (reference sequence). This CDR3 spans 14 amino acids.

Many counts were recorded for this clonotype. J is TRBJ1-6 and V is TRBV20-1; TRBD1 matches 10 bases. Germline CDR1 reads DFQATT; CDR2 reads SNEGSKA (reference sequence). V lost 0 bases to trimming and J lost 4 bases; unmatched junction nucleotides: 6. CDR3 size: 17 residues. The CDR3 DNA is TGCAGTGCTAGAGACCGGGACAGGGGACGTTATAATTCACCCCTCCACTTT. Its protein is CSARDRDRGRYNSPLHF.

This clonotype was counted ten times or more. J is TRBJ1-4 and V is TRBV7-2, with D perhaps TRBD1 (6 bases). The CDR3 loop spans 19 amino acids. Per germline, CDR1 SGHTA and CDR2 FQGNSA. Trimming removed 5 bases from V and 7 bases from J, with 29 bases in between. CDR3 residues: CASSRSLGLGAEGGEKLFF. As DNA, the CDR3 is TGTGCCAGCAGCCGCTCTTTAGGGCTGGGGGCCGAGGGAGGTGAAAAACTGTTTTTT.

Comment on this clonotype: A clone one base away is much larger, so this may be a read error. The chain has TRBV7-1 and TRBJ2-3; D may be TRBD1 or TRBD2 (5 bases each). TRBV7-1 is an ORF; its function is uncertain. The CDR3 has 15 amino acids. V was trimmed by 7 bases and J by 0 bases, leaving 14 bases between them. The chain's CDR3 is CASTSGRPSTDTQYF. For the CDR3, the DNA is TGTGCCAGCACCTCGGGACGGCCTAGCACAGATACGCAGTATTTT.

This clonotype occurred many times. This chain's CDR3 is CASSRPGRSGAFF. The DNA for the CDR3 is TGTGCCAGCAGCCGCCCGGGACGGTCGGGAGCTTTCTTT. This chain uses TRBV7-2 with TRBJ1-1; D might be TRBD1 (5 bases). V was trimmed by 5 bases and J by 10 bases, leaving 17 bases between them. CDR1 and CDR2 from the germline V gene are SGHTA and FQGNSA. The CDR3 is 13 residues long. The complete variable domain, with remaining parts taken from reference TRBV7-2 and TRBJ1-1, reads GAGVSQSPSNKVTEKGKDVELRCDPISGHTALYWYRQSLGQGLEFLIYFQGNSAPDKSGLPSDRFSAERTGGSVSTLTIQRTQQEDSAVYLCASSRPGRSGAFFGQGTRLTVV.

This clonotype showed up many times. The chain recombines TRBV6-6 with TRBJ2-7, with D uncertain. With 6 bases removed from V and 8 bases from J, the gap between germline ends came to 17 bases. The CDR3 is made up of 13 amino acids. The germline V gene encodes CDR1 MNHNY and CDR2 SVGAGI (reference sequence). Here the CDR3 DNA reads TGTGCCAGCAGCCAACCTAACGGTTTAAAGCAGTACTTC. Translating it yields CASSQPNGLKQYF.

This clonotype was picked up many times. This chain uses TRBV7-8 with TRBJ1-5; D not resolved. The CDR3 sequence is 16 residues long. Germline CDR1 SGHVS, CDR2 FQNEAQ. V was cut by 5 bases and J by 11 bases, with 25 bases left in between. In DNA form, the CDR3 reads TGTGCCAGCAGCCCTCGGGTCGGTCCTCAATCAGCGGCCCAGCATTTT. It codes for CASSPRVGPQSAAQHF. Filled out from reference TRBV7-8 and TRBJ1-5, the complete variable domain reads GAGVSQSPRYKVAKRGQDVALRCDPISGHVSLFWYQQALGQGPEFLTYFQNEAQLDKSGLPSDRFFAERPEGSVSTLKIQRTQQEDSAVYLCASSPRVGPQSAAQHFGDGTRLSIL.